One and the same sample provided the 27 T cell receptor beta chains below, sequenced in a study of spatial heterogeneity in lung cancer. TCRdb independently ran MiXCR on the 5' RACE reads; one entry per CDR3 protein. The data hold about 82,000 distinct CDR3 sequences, with roughly 12% observed a single time. Documented time point: sample taken at primary tumor resection. Frozen PBMC, nontumor lung or tumor provided whole RNA, which was sequenced unsorted. This specimen consisted of PBMCs, obtained at surgery. All receptors derive from a male donor with early-stage non-small cell lung cancer.

V gene TRBV12-3 or TRBV12-4 combines with J gene TRBJ2-1; possibly TRBD1 or TRBD2 for D (5 bases each). V dropped 2 bases and J dropped 7 bases, with 15 bases sitting between them. The CDR3 spans 15 residues. The CDR3 region is CASSLKDQGRNEQFF. As DNA, the CDR3 is TGTGCCAGCAGTTTAAAAGATCAGGGACGGAATGAGCAGTTCTTC.

This chain uses TRBV20-1 with TRBJ1-1; 9 nucleotides match TRBD1. The CDR3 length is 16 residues. After removal of 5 bases from V and 0 bases from J, the junction contained 10 bases not matched to a gene. CDR1 DFQATT and CDR2 SNEGSKA come from the germline V gene (reference sequence). CDR3 in DNA: TGCAGTGCTGGGCCCCGGGACAGGGTGATGAACACTGAAGCTTTCTTT. It encodes CSAGPRDRVMNTEAFF.

This clonotype has just a few counts. This chain joins TRBV2 and TRBJ1-5; 8 bases are shared with TRBD1. This CDR3 has 15 amino acids. CDR1 and CDR2 from the germline V gene are SNHLY and FYNNEI. Germline trimming cut 3 bases from V and 1 base from J; bases unmatched to any gene: 2. The CDR3 loop is CASSEGQESNQPQHF. For the CDR3, the DNA is TGTGCCAGCAGTGAGGGACAGGAGAGCAATCAGCCCCAGCATTTT.

This clonotype was counted between two and nine times. The J gene is TRBJ2-6, the V gene TRBV28, with D tentatively TRBD2 (5 bases). V was pared by 5 bases and J by 2 bases, with 16 bases between. The germline gives CDR1 MDHEN, CDR2 SYDVKM. The CDR3 consists of 17 residues. CDR3 sequence (DNA): TGTGCCAGCAGTCTAACCCGAGGAGGCACTGGGGCCAACGTCCTGACTTTC. This gives the protein CASSLTRGGTGANVLTF.

In its sample, this clonotype was seen many times. This sequence joins TRBV12-3 or TRBV12-4 and TRBJ1-1; the D is unclear. The CDR3 totals 14 residues. V shed 0 bases and J shed 1 base, with 6 bases lying between them. CDR3 amino acids: CASSLASPNTEAFF. The CDR3 nucleotides read TGTGCCAGCAGTTTAGCGAGTCCGAACACTGAAGCTTTCTTT.

This clonotype turned up a few times. The J gene is TRBJ1-2, the V gene TRBV10-3; no firm D call. The CDR3 is made up of 14 amino acids. Germline V lookup: CDR1 ENHRY, CDR2 SYGVKD. Trimming shortened V by 2 bases and J by 6 bases, and 13 bases separated the two germline ends. The CDR3, as DNA: TGTGCCATCAGTGAGGTATTGACGGGAGATGGCTACACCTTC. Its translation: CAISEVLTGDGYTF.

This clonotype was recorded many times. The chain is built from TRBV29-1 and TRBJ2-2, with D unresolved. Germline V gene data show CDR1 as SQVTM and CDR2 as ANQGSEA. Trimming took 0 bases from V and 2 from J, leaving 10 bases between them. The CDR3 loop spans 15 amino acids. CDR3 sequence: CSVEELKTNTGELFF. For the CDR3, the DNA is TGCAGCGTTGAAGAGTTAAAGACTAACACCGGGGAGCTGTTTTTT.

This clonotype was detected a few times. This chain joins TRBV20-1 and TRBJ2-1; 10 nucleotides line up with TRBD2. In germline, CDR1 is DFQATT, CDR2 SNEGSKA (reference sequence). The CDR3 extends over 15 amino acids. V shed 6 bases and J 6 bases; nucleotides not matched to a gene: 11. CDR3 nucleotides: TGCAGTGCCAGGCCCCTAGCGGGAGAGAGCAATGAGCAGTTCTTC. Translated: CSARPLAGESNEQFF.

This clonotype has only a few counts. The chain combines TRBV19 with TRBJ2-1; D assignment may be TRBD1 or TRBD2 (6 bases each). CDR1 and CDR2 (germline): LNHDA, SQIVND (reference sequence). The V end was cut by 1 base, the J end by 5 bases, with 18 bases between. The CDR3 runs 17 residues. The CDR3 sequence is CASSIGLRRDKNNEQFF. For the CDR3, the DNA is TGTGCCAGTAGTATAGGACTTAGGAGGGACAAGAACAATGAGCAGTTCTTC.

The rearrangement uses TRBV20-1 and TRBJ2-3; D perhaps matches TRBD2 (6 bases). The length of the CDR3 is 12 residues. Looked up from germline, CDR1 is DFQATT and CDR2 is SNEGSKA (reference sequence). The ends were cut back, 7 bases at V and 5 bases at J, with 13 bases in the middle. The CDR3 here is CSGRASEDTQYF. DNA of the CDR3: TGCAGTGGAAGGGCTAGCGAAGATACGCAGTATTTT.

This clonotype has just a few counts. This sequence joins TRBV6-2 or TRBV6-3 and TRBJ2-3; 12 nucleotides match TRBD2. From germline, CDR1 is MNHEY and CDR2 SVGEGT. This CDR3 spans 14 amino acids. V trimming: 5 bases; J trimming: 5 bases; junction bases outside the gene matches: 2. The CDR3 protein is CASSRGLAGDTQYF. The CDR3 DNA reads as TGTGCCAGCAGTCGGGGACTAGCGGGAGATACGCAGTATTTT.

V is TRBV6-5 and J is TRBJ2-1; 14 nucleotides align to TRBD2. V was clipped by 4 bases and J by 6 bases; unmatched bases: 5. Per germline, CDR1 MNHEY and CDR2 SVGAGI. The CDR3 contains 16 residues. The CDR3 DNA is TGTGCCAGCAGTTTCACGACTAGCGGGAGGGGCAATGAGCAGTTCTTC. This sequence encodes CASSFTTSGRGNEQFF.

CDR3 DNA: TGTGCCAGCAGTAATAGCGGGGGATACAATGAGCAGTTCTTC. It codes for CASSNSGGYNEQFF. The chain carries TRBV6-5 and TRBJ2-1, with 9 bases that match TRBD2. The ends lost 5 bases at V and 4 bases at J; junction bases unmatched: 3. The CDR3 contains 14 residues. Germline values: CDR1 MNHEY, CDR2 SVGAGI.

The table lists this clonotype with a few counts. V and J are TRBV12-3 or TRBV12-4 and TRBJ1-1, with D possibly being TRBD1 (6 bases). Trimming stripped 6 bases from V and 7 bases from J, with 15 bases between. This CDR3 contains 13 residues. The CDR3 nucleotides are TGTGCCAGCAGCCTCAAGGGGGTGGGTGAAGCTTTCTTT. Translating it yields CASSLKGVGEAFF.

This clonotype came up a few times. The chain employs TRBV11-2 and TRBJ2-3; 9 bases agree with TRBD2. Germline CDR1 SGHAT, CDR2 FQNNGV. The J segment lost 3 bases and the V segment lost 2 bases, leaving 6 bases of the junction unmatched. The CDR3 covers 16 residues. The CDR3 is CASSLSSGIGTDTQYF. For the CDR3, the DNA is TGTGCCAGCAGCTTATCTAGCGGGATAGGTACAGATACGCAGTATTTT.

J is TRBJ1-1 and V is TRBV7-9, with D maybe TRBD1 (5 bases). Germline V lookup: CDR1 SEHNR, CDR2 FQNEAQ (reference sequence). Trimming shortened V by 1 base and J by 6 bases, and 24 bases separated the two germline ends. The CDR3 contains 18 residues. The chain's CDR3 is CASSLEKAYGAQAAEAFF. The DNA for the CDR3 is TGTGCCAGCAGCTTAGAGAAGGCCTACGGGGCCCAAGCTGCTGAAGCTTTCTTT.

This rearrangement joins TRBV7-9 to TRBJ2-1; no reliable D call. The CDR3 has 14 amino acids. Germline V gene data show CDR1 as SEHNR and CDR2 as FQNEAQ (reference sequence). V was shortened by 1 base and J by 2 bases, with 6 bases between the two germline ends. CDR3 residues: CASSLEGPYNEQFF. The CDR3 DNA follows: TGTGCCAGCAGCTTAGAGGGCCCCTACAATGAGCAGTTCTTC.

This clonotype was detected a few times. The J gene is TRBJ2-1, the V gene TRBV11-2; either TRBD1 or TRBD2 may fit D (5 bases each). Germline V gene sequence: CDR1 SGHAT, CDR2 FQNNGV. This CDR3 comprises 15 residues. V was trimmed by 6 bases and J by 5 bases, leaving 17 bases between them. The DNA for the CDR3 is TGTGCCAGCAGACCCGCTGGGGGACCCAACAATGAGCAGTTCTTC. Translation: CASRPAGGPNNEQFF.

The table lists this clonotype with a few counts. V is TRBV6-2 or TRBV6-3 and J is TRBJ1-1; TRBD1 is a possible D gene (5 bases). The CDR3 spans 11 residues. The germline V gene has CDR1 MNHEY and CDR2 SVGEGT. V dropped 5 bases and J dropped 7 bases, with 8 bases sitting between them. For the CDR3, the DNA is TGTGCCAGCAGTCCAGGGATTGAAGCTTTCTTT. This codes for CASSPGIEAFF.

This clonotype was observed a handful of times. This sequence joins TRBV6-1 and TRBJ2-7; 11 nucleotides match TRBD1. CDR3 length: 12 amino acids. Germline V lookup: CDR1 MNHNS, CDR2 SASEGT. The trim removed 8 bases at V and 5 bases at J, leaving 2 bases unmatched. CDR3 loop: CASPGQGDEQYF. The CDR3 nucleotides are TGTGCCAGCCCGGGACAGGGGGACGAGCAGTACTTC.

The gene calls are TRBV7-9 and TRBJ2-7; a possible D gene is TRBD1 (6 bases). The ends were cut back, 0 bases at V and 3 bases at J, with 6 bases in the middle. Per the germline V gene, CDR1 is SEHNR and CDR2 is FQNEAQ (reference sequence). This CDR3 is built from 13 residues. The chain's CDR3 is CASSLAQGYEQYF. CDR3 nucleotide sequence: TGTGCCAGCAGCTTAGCACAGGGCTACGAGCAGTACTTC.

V is TRBV2 and J is TRBJ2-1, with TRBD2 identical over 7 bases. The CDR3 covers 13 residues. J gave up 8 bases and V 1 base, and 2 bases lay outside the gene matches. CDR1 is SNHLY, CDR2 FYNNEI, per germline. Written as DNA, the CDR3 is TGTGCCAGCAGTGAAGGACTAGCCTATGAGCAGTTCTTC. It translates to CASSEGLAYEQFF.

The sample holds a few counts of this clonotype. V usage is TRBV20-1 and J usage is TRBJ2-3; 7 bases are a match to TRBD2. Unmatched junction bases numbered 12, after V lost 6 bases and J lost 0 bases. Per germline, CDR1 DFQATT and CDR2 SNEGSKA (reference sequence). This CDR3 spans 16 amino acids. The CDR3 DNA sequence: TGCAGTGCGCGGAATATAGCGGGCGGGAGCACAGATACGCAGTATTTT. Protein: CSARNIAGGSTDTQYF.

The genes are TRBV4-2 and TRBJ1-6; D is ambiguous. CDR3 length equals 18 residues. CDR1 is LGHNA, CDR2 YNFKEQ, per germline. Trimming left V 0 bases short and J 0 bases short, with 12 bases between. The DNA of the CDR3 is TGTGCCAGCAGCCAAGATCTGGTGGGGATCTCCTATAATTCACCCCTCCACTTT. It codes for CASSQDLVGISYNSPLHF.

The chain recombines TRBV3-1 with TRBJ2-2; TRBD2 agrees at 7 bases. The germline V gene has CDR1 LGHDT and CDR2 YNNKEL (reference sequence). The V gene end was trimmed by 2 bases and the J gene end by 7 bases; junction bases not matched to a gene: 4. CDR3 length equals 14 residues. CDR3 sequence reads: CASSQFLADGELFF. DNA for the CDR3: TGTGCCAGCAGCCAATTCCTAGCGGACGGGGAGCTGTTTTTT.

This clonotype was observed a handful of times. This chain links TRBV29-1 with TRBJ1-2; D is uncertain. Trimming stripped 3 bases from V and 5 bases from J, with 7 bases between. This CDR3 spans 11 amino acids. The germline V gene has CDR1 SQVTM and CDR2 ANQGSEA. As DNA, the CDR3 is TGCAGCGTTGAGAGCCTATATGGCTACACCTTC. Amino acids: CSVESLYGYTF. The full variable domain, its missing parts supplied by reference TRBV29-1 and TRBJ1-2, is SAVISQKPSRDICQRGTSLTIQCQVDSQVTMMFWYRQQPGQSLTLIATANQGSEATYESGFVIDKFPISRPNLTFSTLTVSNMSPEDSSIYLCSVESLYGYTFGSGTRLTVV.

This clonotype was seen only a few times. The V gene is TRBV27, the J gene TRBJ2-2, with D uncertain. The CDR3 totals 11 residues. Trimming shortened V by 3 bases and J by 8 bases, and 4 bases separated the two germline ends. The germline V gene has CDR1 MNHEY and CDR2 SMNVEV (reference sequence). DNA for the CDR3: TGTGCCAGCAGTTTGAGGGGGGAGCTGTTTTTT. This codes for CASSLRGELFF.